This paragraph reports one TCR beta chain. Its target is not known. These data are taken from a study of CXCR3-negative and CXCR3-positive naive CD8 T cells. Findings and limits, study-wide: Similarly elevated diversity marked both naive subsets, with memory CD8+ cells showing far lower diversity. Naive subsets expressed similar surface CD5; TRB CDR3 features served to infer TCR strength. TRB CDR3s of CXCR3-positive naive cells were more hydrophobic than those of CXCR3-negative naive cells.

Germline V gene lookup returns CDR1 SQVTM and CDR2 ANQGSEA. The CDR3 is 15 residues long. TRB cDNA was prepared as libraries by UMI-labeled 5' RACE. Following a re-call of the 5' RACE reads, TCRdb has one entry per CDR3 protein and lacks DNA. The sample has 70,000 to 100,000 distinct CDR3 sequences. The V call is TRBV29-1, the J call TRBJ1-4. This receptor was obtained from a human donor in good health. Some clones in this sample may be carry-over from other donors' samples. Sample: naive CXCR3- CD8+ T cells from blood. Subset denoted: CD45RO-CCR7+CD27+CD95- naive CD8+ T cells lacking CXCR3 (TNR3-). CDR3 sequence reads: CSVEEGQKVGEKLFF.